Sequencing of this T cell receptor beta chain was carried out in a study of radiation and T cells in renal cell carcinoma. General study points: In blood, top tumor clones expanded by 2 weeks, shrinking by 4.

The CDR3 is 15 amino acids. Germline V CDR1 and CDR2: KGHSH, LQKENI. J was trimmed by 7 bases and V by 5 bases; bases with no gene match: 10. As for time point: baseline pretreatment blood. Documented treatment: 15 Gy SBRT to primary tumor, nephrectomy 4 weeks later. Repertoires were generated with immunoSEQ multiplex PCR, while TCRdb's copy carries only in-frame clones and drops some. The profile shows about 130,000 clones, 70% to 90% of them singletons. With respect to this clone: What it recognizes is unknown.

This chain joins TRBV18 and TRBJ1-2, with TRBD1 matching over 10 bases. The clonotype comes from a woman aged 50 to 65 with renal cell carcinoma. The sample was blood, taken from a patient whose treatment included radiotherapy and nephrectomy. The CDR3 coding sequence is TGTGCCAGCTCATCCCTCCGGGACAGGGGTTCTGGCTACACCTTC. Its protein is CASSSLRDRGSGYTF.